Listed here are 10 T cell receptor beta chains from one sample, sequenced in a study of T cells after posttransplantation cyclophosphamide. The method was immunoSEQ multiplex PCR; TCRdb's version includes in-frame clones alone and lacks a portion of them. The sample holds some 11,000 clones; roughly 1.9% are singletons and the top ten take 15% to 18%. Cyclophosphamide on days +3 and +4 followed busulfan-fludarabine conditioning and a marrow graft. The source was PBMCs, collected after allogeneic stem cell transplant with posttransplant cyclophosphamide. All receptors derive from a male patient aged 25-45 years who received an allogeneic stem cell transplant from a related donor, was CMV-positive, and had no GVHD. Some T cells may originate from the graft donor.

This clone showed up just a few times. The J gene is TRBJ2-1, the V gene TRBV9, with D possibly being TRBD2 (6 bases). The V and J ends lost 0 bases and 8 bases respectively, with 12 bases between them. Germline V gene lookup returns CDR1 SGDLS and CDR2 YYNGEE. The CDR3 totals 14 residues. In DNA form, the CDR3 reads TGTGCCAGCAGCGTAGCTATCACTAGCCATGAGCAGTTCTTC. It encodes CASSVAITSHEQFF.

In its sample, this clone was seen a few times. The chain links TRBV10-3 to TRBJ2-7; 10 nucleotides line up with TRBD2. The V gene's germline CDR1 is ENHRY and CDR2 SYGVKD. The J segment lost 1 base and the V segment lost 10 bases, leaving 7 bases of the junction unmatched. The CDR3 runs 14 residues. As DNA, the CDR3 is TGTGCCAGCAATCCGACTAGCGGGTCCTACGAGCAGTACTTC. Its translation: CASNPTSGSYEQYF.

This clone turned up a few times. The genes are TRBV5-4 and TRBJ2-3; 7 bases match TRBD2. Germline V CDR1 and CDR2: SGHNT, YYREEE (reference sequence). The V gene end was trimmed by 3 bases and the J gene end by 0 bases; junction bases not matched to a gene: 4. The CDR3 length is 15 residues. This CDR3 reads CASSYGLGSTDTQYF. CDR3 coding DNA: TGTGCCAGCAGCTATGGACTAGGCAGCACAGATACGCAGTATTTT.

This clone was counted only a few times. This chain joins TRBV5-5 and TRBJ1-4, with 7 bases lining up with TRBD1. J was trimmed by 0 bases and V by 3 bases; bases with no gene match: 5. CDR3 length: 16 residues. The germline CDR1 and CDR2 sequences are SGHKS and YYEKEE (reference sequence). The CDR3 region is CASSWTGSTTNEKLFF. The CDR3 DNA sequence: TGTGCCAGCAGCTGGACAGGTTCAACAACTAATGAAAAACTGTTTTTT.

This clone was counted a few times. The CDR3 DNA sequence: TGTGCCACCAGCAGAGGCCTCCAGGGTATGAACACTGAAGCTTTCTTT. Encoded protein: CATSRGLQGMNTEAFF. The chain combines TRBV15 with TRBJ1-1, with D perhaps TRBD1 (5 bases). V was clipped by 1 base and J by 0 bases, with 12 bases between them. Germline assignment: CDR1 LNHNV and CDR2 YYDKDF (reference sequence). The CDR3 loop spans 16 amino acids.

A few counts support this clone. V is TRBV28 and J is TRBJ2-3; 10 bases agree with TRBD1. Germline lookup yields CDR1 MDHEN and CDR2 SYDVKM. The CDR3 length is 16 residues. The J segment lost 10 bases and the V segment lost 7 bases, leaving 17 bases of the junction unmatched. As DNA, the CDR3 is TGTGCCAGCATCACTGGGCAGGACAGGGGGTTTTCAGCGCAGTATTTT. Translation gives CASITGQDRGFSAQYF.

V is TRBV11-3 and J is TRBJ2-2; the match to TRBD2 covers 9 bases. CDR3 length equals 16 residues. V dropped 1 base and J dropped 6; count of bases not matched to a gene: 6. The germline CDR1 and CDR2 sequences are SGHNT and YENEEA. The CDR3 here is CASSLAAGGVAGELFF. The CDR3, as DNA: TGTGCCAGCAGCTTAGCGGCGGGAGGGGTTGCCGGGGAGCTGTTTTTT.

This chain joins TRBV5-1 and TRBJ2-1; the D is unclear. With 0 bases removed from V and 9 bases from J, the gap between germline ends came to 10 bases. CDR1 is SGHRS, CDR2 YFSETQ, per germline. CDR3 length: 13 amino acids. The CDR3 region has the DNA TGCGCCAGCAGCTTGGCAGCTAGTCGTGAGCAGTTCTTC. Protein: CASSLAASREQFF.

This clone was recorded only once. The CDR3 DNA is TGTGCCAGCAGCTTATTATACACGGGAAAGGGGGCATACGAGCAGTACTTC. Protein: CASSLLYTGKGAYEQYF. This rearrangement joins TRBV11-2 to TRBJ2-7, with 7 bases that match TRBD1. V lost 2 bases to trimming and J lost 4 bases; unmatched junction nucleotides: 14. This CDR3 contains 17 residues. The V gene's germline CDR1 is SGHAT and CDR2 FQNNGV.

The chain uses TRBV19 and TRBJ2-1, with 8 bases fitting TRBD2. The V segment lost 7 bases and the J segment 6 bases; nucleotides outside the gene matches: 11. CDR1 LNHDA and CDR2 SQIVND come from the germline V gene (reference sequence). The CDR3 is 15 amino acids. In DNA form, the CDR3 reads TGTGCCAGTAAGTGGCGGGAGGAGGGTTTCAATGAGCAGTTCTTC. Its translation: CASKWREEGFNEQFF.